The present entry profiles one T cell receptor (beta chain) with its context. Every participating donor contributed 8.5 to 10 milliliters of peripheral blood through a draw. Germline V gene sequence: CDR1 SEHNR, CDR2 FQNEAQ (reference sequence). V was trimmed by 4 bases and J by 2 bases, leaving 17 bases between them. This CDR3 is built from 16 residues. The entry originates in a study of blood T cells in healthy people across ages. Primers used in a second PCR of about 6 to 11 cycles were a sample-barcoded 5' primer and a J-beta primer mix. TCRdb re-analysed the 5' RACE reads in MiXCR, keeping a single row per CDR3 protein. Among some 1.4 million distinct CDR3 sequences listed, 40% to 50% were seen once.

The material sequenced was blood. This chain links TRBV7-9 with TRBJ2-5; possibly TRBD2 for D (5 bases). The sequence derives from a woman younger than 30 in good health. The DNA of the CDR3 is TGTGCCAGCAGCTGGATAAGCGGCCTGCCTCAAGAGACCCAGTACTTC. Translated: CASSWISGLPQETQYF.